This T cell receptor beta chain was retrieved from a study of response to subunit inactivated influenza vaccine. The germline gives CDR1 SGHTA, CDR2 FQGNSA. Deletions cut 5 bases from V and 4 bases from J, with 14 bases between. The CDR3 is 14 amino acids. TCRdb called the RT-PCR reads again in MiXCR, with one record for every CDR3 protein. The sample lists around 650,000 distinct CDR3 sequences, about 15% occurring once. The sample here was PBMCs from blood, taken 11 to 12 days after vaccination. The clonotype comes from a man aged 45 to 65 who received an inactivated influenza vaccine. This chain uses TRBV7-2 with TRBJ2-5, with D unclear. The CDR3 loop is CASSAMSSRETQYF. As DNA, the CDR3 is TGTGCCAGCAGCGCCATGTCCAGCAGAGAGACCCAGTACTTC.